The clone carrying this TCR beta chain was recorded many times. Antigen: not known. This sample is part of a study of glioma-infiltrating T cells. General study findings and limits: Tissue and blood shared very few CDR3 sequences.

The iRepertoire nested amplicon-rescue multiplex PCR amplified TCR alpha and beta CDR3s from RNA. MiXCR was run by TCRdb on the multiplex PCR reads, yielding one entry per CDR3 protein. The data hold 100,000 to 150,000 distinct CDR3 sequences, with about 25% observed a single time. The sample taken for sequencing was glioma tissue, nonneoplastic brain tissue, or PBMCs (not recorded which). This TCR was recovered from a human donor with low-grade glioma or glioblastoma, undergoing nonglioma brain surgery, or in good health (not recorded which).

DNA of the CDR3: TGTGCCAGCATAACGTCCGGGACCCCCGGCGATGAGCAGTTCTTC. Residues: CASITSGTPGDEQFF. The J gene is TRBJ2-1, the V gene TRBV28, with D perhaps matching TRBD1 or TRBD2 (5 bases each). The germline V and J ends were trimmed by 7 bases and 8 bases, with 21 bases remaining between them. Per germline, CDR1 MDHEN and CDR2 SYDVKM. The CDR3 extends over 15 amino acids.